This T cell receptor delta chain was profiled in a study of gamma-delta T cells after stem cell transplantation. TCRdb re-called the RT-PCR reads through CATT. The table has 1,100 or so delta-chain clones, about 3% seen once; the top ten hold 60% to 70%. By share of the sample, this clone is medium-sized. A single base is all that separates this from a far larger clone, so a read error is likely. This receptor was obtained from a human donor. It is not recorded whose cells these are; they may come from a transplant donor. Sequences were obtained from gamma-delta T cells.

As DNA, the CDR3 is TGTGCCTGTGACCCCGCCGGGGGGGATTCGTACACCGATAAACTCATCTTT. This translates into CACDPAGGDSYTDKLIF. This chain links TRDV2 with TRDJ1; 7 positions agree with TRDD3. Germline-derived CDR1 and CDR2 are GEAIGNYY and EKD. The CDR3 is 17 amino acids. After removal of 3 bases from V and 0 bases from J, the junction contained 12 bases not matched to a gene.